This TCR beta chain was observed in a study of early T cells in non-severe SARS-CoV-2 infection. Unique molecular identifiers were added to individual cDNA molecules. TCRdb fed the 5' RACE reads into MiXCR, producing one record per CDR3 protein. The sample carries about 110,000 distinct CDR3 sequences, around an eighth recorded once. The CDR3 has 15 amino acids. Trimming cost V 5 bases and J 2 bases, with 16 bases left between them. CDR1 is MNHEY, CDR2 SVGAGI, per germline. This clonotype was seen a handful of times. The specimen was whole blood. This clonotype was sampled from an adult who was a healthcare worker with PCR-confirmed SARS-CoV-2 infection or an uninfected control (not recorded which). The gene calls are TRBV6-5 and TRBJ2-7; no firm D call. The CDR3 region is CASSETGSGPYEQYF. The DNA of the CDR3 is TGTGCCAGCAGTGAGACCGGGTCCGGACCCTACGAGCAGTACTTC.